This T cell receptor beta chain emerged from a study of T cell changes during pregnancy in multiple sclerosis. This CDR3 comprises 12 residues. Germline CDR1 and CDR2: SEHNR and FQNEAQ (reference sequence). With V trimmed by 10 bases and J by 4 bases, 5 bases remained unmatched. Some clones are missing from TCRdb's copy, which holds only in-frame ones; the method was immunoSEQ multiplex PCR. The table lists fewer than 50,000 clones, approximately 94% of them singletons. This clone occurred a few times. The source material was CD8+ T cells from peripheral blood mononuclear cells, sampled before pregnancy. The sequence derives from a female donor with multiple sclerosis, enrolled in a pregnancy study. The gene calls are TRBV7-9 and TRBJ2-3; 7 bases are shared with TRBD1. The CDR3 DNA follows: TGTGCCACCCGGCAGGGGGCAGATACGCAGTATTTT. As protein: CATRQGADTQYF.